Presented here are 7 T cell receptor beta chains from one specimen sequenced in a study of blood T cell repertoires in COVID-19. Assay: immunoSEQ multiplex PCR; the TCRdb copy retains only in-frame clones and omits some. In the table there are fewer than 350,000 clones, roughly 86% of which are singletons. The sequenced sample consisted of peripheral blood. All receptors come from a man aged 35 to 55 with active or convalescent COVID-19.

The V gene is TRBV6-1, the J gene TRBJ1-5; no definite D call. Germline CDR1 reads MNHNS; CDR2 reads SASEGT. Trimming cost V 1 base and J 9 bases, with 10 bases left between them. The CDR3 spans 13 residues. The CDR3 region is CASSEGPQMPQHF. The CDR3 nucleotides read TGTGCCAGCAGTGAAGGCCCACAGATGCCCCAGCATTTT.

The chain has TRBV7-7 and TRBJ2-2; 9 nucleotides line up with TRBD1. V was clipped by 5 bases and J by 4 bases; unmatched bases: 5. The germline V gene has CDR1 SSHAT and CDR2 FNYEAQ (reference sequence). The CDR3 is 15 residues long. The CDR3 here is CASSRTGAVTGELFF. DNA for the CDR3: TGTGCCAGCAGCCGGACAGGGGCGGTCACCGGGGAGCTGTTTTTT.

CDR3 nucleotide sequence: TGCAGCGTTGAGCTGGACAGGGTAGCCCTCTACAATGAGCAGTTCTTC. This codes for CSVELDRVALYNEQFF. The chain carries TRBV29-1 and TRBJ2-1; the match to TRBD1 covers 8 bases. This CDR3 is 16 amino acids long. Looked up from germline, CDR1 is SQVTM and CDR2 is ANQGSEA. J lost 3 bases, V lost 3 bases, and 10 bases had no gene match.

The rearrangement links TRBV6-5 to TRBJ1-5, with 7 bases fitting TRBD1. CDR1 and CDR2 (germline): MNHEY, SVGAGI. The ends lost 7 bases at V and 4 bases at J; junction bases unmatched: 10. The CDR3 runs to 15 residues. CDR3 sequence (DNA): TGTGCCAGCACCAGGGGGGCAATAGCAAATCAGCCCCAGCATTTT. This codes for CASTRGAIANQPQHF.

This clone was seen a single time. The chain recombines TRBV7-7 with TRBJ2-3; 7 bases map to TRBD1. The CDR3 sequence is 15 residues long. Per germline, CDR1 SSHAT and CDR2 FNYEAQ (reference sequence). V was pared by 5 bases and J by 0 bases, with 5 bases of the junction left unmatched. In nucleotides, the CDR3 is TGTGCCAGCAGCCCTGGACAGGTTAGCACAGATACGCAGTATTTT. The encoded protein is CASSPGQVSTDTQYF.

This CDR3 is CARAPSNTGELFF. The CDR3 region has the DNA TGTGCCAGAGCCCCTTCGAACACCGGGGAGCTGTTTTTT. The rearrangement joins TRBV10-3 to TRBJ2-2; D gene uncertain. The germline V and J ends were trimmed by 10 bases and 0 bases, with 9 bases remaining between them. From germline, CDR1 is ENHRY and CDR2 SYGVKD. This CDR3 comprises 13 residues.

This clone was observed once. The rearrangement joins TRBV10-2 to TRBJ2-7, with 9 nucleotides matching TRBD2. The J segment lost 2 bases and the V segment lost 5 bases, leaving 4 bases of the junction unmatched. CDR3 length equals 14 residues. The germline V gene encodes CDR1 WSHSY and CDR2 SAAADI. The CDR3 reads CASSRSGRTYEQYF. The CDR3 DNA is TGCGCCAGCAGTCGGAGCGGGAGGACCTACGAGCAGTACTTC.